What follows is one T cell receptor (beta chain) and its context. J gave up 5 bases and V 0 bases, and 7 bases lay outside the gene matches. The CDR3 runs 18 residues. Germline CDR1 is LNHNV and CDR2 is YYDKDF (reference sequence). The sample is drawn from a study of blood T cell repertoires in COVID-19. Assay used: immunoSEQ multiplex PCR; TCRdb lists only in-frame clones, some missing. The table records about 210,000 clones, less than 90% of them present only once. The clonotype comes from a woman aged 70-85 years with acute or convalescent COVID-19. The sequencing input was peripheral blood. The V gene is TRBV15, the J gene TRBJ2-3, with 14 nucleotides matching TRBD2. For the CDR3, the DNA is TGTGCCACCAGCAGAGATAAGGGACTAGCGGGAGTGGTAGATACGCAGTATTTT. Translation gives CATSRDKGLAGVVDTQYF. Filled out from reference TRBV15 and TRBJ2-3, the complete variable domain reads DAMVIQNPRYQVTQFGKPVTLSCSQTLNHNVMYWYQQKSSQAPKLLFHYYDKDFNNEADTPDNFQSRRPNTSFCFLDIRSPGLGDTAMYLCATSRDKGLAGVVDTQYFGPGTRLTVL.